What follows is one T cell receptor beta chain and its context. Its antigen is not known. The CDR3 contains 17 residues. V shed 1 base and J 5 bases; nucleotides not matched to a gene: 11. The germline CDR1 and CDR2 sequences are SEHNR and FQNEAQ (reference sequence). This entry belongs to a study of cytomegalovirus exposure and HLA in healthy donors. At the level of the study: Around 85 million unique TCRs from HLA-typed donors were held in an early data release. The study's findings and limits: HLA allele associations emerged for about 16,000 TCR beta sequences in a later analysis, at 0.05 false discovery rate. CMV serostatus stood as the only immune exposure information on hand.

Both 60 Vbeta primers and 13 Jbeta primers went into the PCR. The assay was immunoSEQ multiplex PCR, and TCRdb's table has in-frame clones only and misses some. The repertoire holds about 120,000 clones, with approximately 70% as singletons. Sample: PBMCs. The chain carries TRBV7-9 and TRBJ1-1, with TRBD1 matching over 9 bases. The TCR sequence derives from a woman aged 40 to 50 in good health and CMV-seropositive. The CDR3 coding sequence is TGTGCCAGCAGCTTAGGTCCGGGACAGGGTGGGAAGACTGAAGCTTTCTTT. Translated, it gives CASSLGPGQGGKTEAFF.